Listed below are T cell receptor delta chains from one sample, sequenced in a study of gamma-delta T cells after stem cell transplantation. TCRdb re-called clones from the RT-PCR reads via CATT. The table has about 13,000 delta-chain clones, about 32% seen once. Sequenced material: gamma-delta T cells. Every receptor here comes from a human donor. It is not recorded whose cells these are; they may come from a transplant donor. The conserved cysteine and the conserved F or W are not part of the CDR3 here. The order of the fields is clone size, V gene, J gene, CDR3 protein. Part of the rows lack a size; the others show once, few, many or a class for expanded clones.

abundance: few; v_gene: TRDV3; j_gene: TRDJ3; CDR3aa: AFRKLLGDTPRGSWDTRQMF
abundance: few; v_gene: TRDV1; j_gene: TRDJ1; CDR3aa: ALGEITPFLRKGIDTDKLI
abundance: .; v_gene: TRDV3; j_gene: TRDJ1; CDR3aa: ALAKPSPVMYWDGPDKLI
abundance: .; v_gene: TRDV1; j_gene: TRDJ1; CDR3aa: ALGEYLLWGIDGLTDKLI
abundance: .; v_gene: TRDV2; j_gene: TRDJ3; CDR3aa: ACDTVLGDTKTWDTRQMF
abundance: once; v_gene: TRDV2; j_gene: TRDJ3; CDR3aa: ACDLLGIRSWDTRQMF
abundance: .; v_gene: TRDV3; j_gene: TRDJ1; CDR3aa: ALANPSPVMYWDGPDKLI
abundance: .; v_gene: TRDV2; j_gene: TRDJ3; CDR3aa: ACDTGGGYGDTRQMF
abundance: .; v_gene: TRDV3; j_gene: TRDJ1; CDR3aa: AFSASVQDTDKLI
abundance: .; v_gene: TRDV3; j_gene: TRDJ4; CDR3aa: AFSYPGRYWGSKYLARPLI
abundance: .; v_gene: TRDV1; j_gene: TRDJ1; CDR3aa: ALGEQNVRNWGIFPPFTDKLI
abundance: few; v_gene: TRAV29/DV5; j_gene: TRDJ3; CDR3aa: AAAAGGYALTPFSWDTRQMF
abundance: .; v_gene: TRDV2; j_gene: TRDJ3; CDR3aa: ACDTVLGDISWDTRQMF
abundance: once; v_gene: TRDV3; j_gene: TRDJ1; CDR3aa: ASPLSVDNLI
abundance: few; v_gene: TRDV2; j_gene: TRDJ1; CDR3aa: ACDTPYYGRGIQYTDKLI
abundance: .; v_gene: TRDV1; j_gene: TRDJ1; CDR3aa: AQIPTGDSTDKLI
abundance: .; v_gene: TRAV29/DV5; j_gene: TRDJ3; CDR3aa: AASARSKGLPPLLGDNWDTRQMF
abundance: .; v_gene: TRDV2; j_gene: TRDJ1; CDR3aa: ACDTLGDSSGKLI
abundance: .; v_gene: TRDV3; j_gene: TRDJ1; CDR3aa: ACDARGFLRTGMGDPNVYTDKLI
abundance: .; v_gene: TRAV29/DV5; j_gene: TRDJ1; CDR3aa: AATALGGGFLRPLNTDKLI
abundance: .; v_gene: TRDV1; j_gene: TRDJ1; CDR3aa: ALGETGANTVLGDTQENKLI
abundance: few; v_gene: TRDV2; j_gene: TRDJ2; CDR3aa: ACDSTGGSGALTAQLF
abundance: .; v_gene: TRDV2; j_gene: TRDJ3; CDR3aa: AWALVRSWDTRQMF
abundance: few; v_gene: TRDV1; j_gene: TRDJ1; CDR3aa: ALGEGGYVRLESYTDKLI
abundance: .; v_gene: TRAV29/DV5; j_gene: TRDJ1; CDR3aa: AASEPTTGGYTDKLI
abundance: .; v_gene: TRDV1; j_gene: TRDJ3; CDR3aa: ALGELVGSWSSWDTRQMF
abundance: medium-sized; v_gene: TRAV29/DV5; j_gene: TRDJ3; CDR3aa: AASAKDWGISWDTRQMF
abundance: .; v_gene: TRAV29/DV5; j_gene: TRDJ2; CDR3aa: SEIALGLFTAQLF
abundance: .; v_gene: TRDV1; j_gene: TRDJ1; CDR3aa: ALGEIPISHWGIPKEKGYYTDKLI
abundance: .; v_gene: TRDV3; j_gene: TRDJ1; CDR3aa: ALIQTAYTDKLI
abundance: .; v_gene: TRDV2; j_gene: TRDJ1; CDR3aa: ACDTRLQRGDEVSKRFGKLI
abundance: .; v_gene: TRDV3; j_gene: TRDJ1; CDR3aa: AFYLPEYTDKLI
abundance: .; v_gene: TRDV2; j_gene: TRDJ3; CDR3aa: ACDTDWGWSLYTLQMF
abundance: few; v_gene: TRDV2; j_gene: TRDJ3; CDR3aa: AWTGGCSWDTRQMF
abundance: few; v_gene: TRDV2; j_gene: TRDJ3; CDR3aa: ACDTGVLGDPWDTRQMF
abundance: few; v_gene: TRDV2; j_gene: TRDJ3; CDR3aa: ACDPVSWDTRQMF
abundance: .; v_gene: TRDV1; j_gene: TRDJ1; CDR3aa: ASGDGGLPYTDKLI
abundance: .; v_gene: TRDV1; j_gene: TRDJ1; CDR3aa: ALGELGYFDWGLYTDKLI
abundance: few; v_gene: TRDV2; j_gene: TRDJ3; CDR3aa: ACDTWGSSSWDTRQMF